This TCR beta chain was sequenced for a study of cytomegalovirus exposure and HLA in healthy donors (dated by TCRdb to about 2017). About the study as a whole: The roughly 650 repertoires of the first cohort and the 95 to 150 validation repertoires were produced on the same platform, according to a later analysis. To predict cytomegalovirus infection status, the study combined high-throughput TCR immunosequencing, statistical association of individual TCRs with disease status, and machine learning. Besides the first cohort of 550 to 750 subjects, a separate validation cohort made up of roughly 120 different subjects was used. The study was designed to test whether signatures of past pathogen exposure could be identified by cataloging public T cell receptors. The research as a whole found: A later analysis lacked HLA typing for the validation cohort, so it scored co-occurrence in that cohort across all 110 or so repertoires. According to the authors, the approach could potentially be generalized to other disease states and immunological phenotypes. The classifier was reported to diagnose cytomegalovirus status with high specificity and sensitivity in both the original cohort and the validation cohort. The study gave a list of about 170 TCR beta chains associated with cytomegalovirus. In a later analysis, TCRs clustered in the first cohort were found to also tend to co-occur in the 110 or so validation repertoires, with approximately 94% of cluster scores above 0. A few of the identified cytomegalovirus-associated TCR beta chains were confirmed in vitro to be specific for cytomegalovirus antigens. While some public TCRs were present in many individuals, most TCR sequences turned up only very rarely across donors.

To note about this clone: The antigen this receptor binds is unknown. Nothing much larger sits one base from this clone, and base qualities are not available.

The CDR3 contains 12 residues, cysteine and phenylalanine counted. The sequence is cut down to CDR3 DNA, 36 bases in frame from base 1. The germline ends are 15 bases apart after V is trimmed by 7 bases and J by 5 bases. CDR1 and CDR2 (SQVTM, ANQGSEA) derive from the germline V gene. Separate from the approximately 690-subject first cohort, the validation cohort of about 110 subjects was the group to which the donors belonged. Receptors were amplified or captured by the immunoSEQ multiplex PCR assay. For the original study's pipeline: A statistical classification framework was built for diagnosing cytomegalovirus status from the catalog of TCR beta chain sequences. TCRdb carries this immuneACCESS record with in-frame sequences only. Its versions omit some clonotypes, under half of them owing to an unresolved V gene in the studies checked, with the rest unexplained. V and J calls and clone size are those listed in that table; D and trimming were worked out from the DNA. The sample table records approximately 140,000 clones; 85% to 90% of these occur just once. Jointly, the top ten make up 7% to 9% of the sample.

The chain links TRBV29-1 with TRBJ2-7; TRBD2 is perhaps the D gene, given 6 matching bases. The source of this sequence is a woman younger than 35 in good health and CMV-seropositive. The sample consisted of PBMCs. CDR3 region: CSARRGVDEQYF. The DNA sequence follows: TGCAGCGCGCGGAGGGGTGTTGACGAGCAGTACTTC.